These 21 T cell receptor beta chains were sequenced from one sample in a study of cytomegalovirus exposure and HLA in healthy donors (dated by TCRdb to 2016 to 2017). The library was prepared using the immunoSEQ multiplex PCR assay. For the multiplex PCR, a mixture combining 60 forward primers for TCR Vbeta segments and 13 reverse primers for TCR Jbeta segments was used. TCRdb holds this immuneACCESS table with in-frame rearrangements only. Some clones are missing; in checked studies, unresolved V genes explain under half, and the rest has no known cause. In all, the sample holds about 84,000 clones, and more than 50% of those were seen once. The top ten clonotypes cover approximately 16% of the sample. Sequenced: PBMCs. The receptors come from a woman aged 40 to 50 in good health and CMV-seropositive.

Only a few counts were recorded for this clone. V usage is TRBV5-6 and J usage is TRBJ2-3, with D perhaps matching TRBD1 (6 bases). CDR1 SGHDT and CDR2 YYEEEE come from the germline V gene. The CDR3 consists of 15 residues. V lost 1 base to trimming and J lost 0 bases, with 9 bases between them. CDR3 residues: CASSLPGASTDTQYF. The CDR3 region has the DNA TGTGCCAGCAGCTTGCCAGGGGCTAGCACAGATACGCAGTATTTT. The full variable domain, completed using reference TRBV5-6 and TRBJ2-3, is DAGVTQSPTHLIKTRGQQVTLRCSPKSGHDTVSWYQQALGQGPQFIFQYYEEEERQRGNFPDRFSGHQFPNYSSELNVNALLLGDSALYLCASSLPGASTDTQYFGPGTRLTVL.

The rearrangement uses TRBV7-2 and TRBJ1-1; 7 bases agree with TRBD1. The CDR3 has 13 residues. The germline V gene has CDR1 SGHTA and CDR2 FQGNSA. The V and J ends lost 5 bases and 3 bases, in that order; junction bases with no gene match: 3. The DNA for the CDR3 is TGTGCCAGCAGCACCCAGGGGGACACTGAAGCTTTCTTT. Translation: CASSTQGDTEAFF.

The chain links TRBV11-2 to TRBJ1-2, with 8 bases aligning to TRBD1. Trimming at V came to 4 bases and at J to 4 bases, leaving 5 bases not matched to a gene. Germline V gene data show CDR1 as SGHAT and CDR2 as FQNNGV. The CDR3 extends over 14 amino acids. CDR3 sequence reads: CASSSQQGGYGYTF. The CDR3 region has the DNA TGTGCCAGCAGCTCCCAACAGGGGGGCTATGGCTACACCTTC.

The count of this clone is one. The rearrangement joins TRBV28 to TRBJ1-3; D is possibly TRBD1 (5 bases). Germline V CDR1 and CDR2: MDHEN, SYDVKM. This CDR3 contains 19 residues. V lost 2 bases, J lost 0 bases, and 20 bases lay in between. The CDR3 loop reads CASSLILTLTGFSGNTIYF. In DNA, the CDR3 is TGTGCCAGCAGTTTAATCCTTACGCTCACAGGATTCTCTGGAAACACCATATATTTT.

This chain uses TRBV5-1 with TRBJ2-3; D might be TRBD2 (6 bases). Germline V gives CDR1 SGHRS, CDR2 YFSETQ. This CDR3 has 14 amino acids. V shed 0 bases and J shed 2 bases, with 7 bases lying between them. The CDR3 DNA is TGCGCCAGCAGCTTGGGCGGGGACACAGATACGCAGTATTTT. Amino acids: CASSLGGDTDTQYF.

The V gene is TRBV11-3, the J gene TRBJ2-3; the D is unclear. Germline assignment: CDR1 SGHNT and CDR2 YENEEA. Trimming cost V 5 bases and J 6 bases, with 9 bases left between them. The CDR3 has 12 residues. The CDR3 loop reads CASSERLDTQYF. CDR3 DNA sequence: TGTGCCAGCAGCGAACGACTCGATACGCAGTATTTT.

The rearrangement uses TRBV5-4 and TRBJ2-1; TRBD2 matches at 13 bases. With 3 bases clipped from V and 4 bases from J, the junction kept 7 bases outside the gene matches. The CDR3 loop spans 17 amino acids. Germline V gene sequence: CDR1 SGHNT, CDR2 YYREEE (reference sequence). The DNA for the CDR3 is TGTGCCAGCAGCTGGACTAGCGGGAGCCGTAATTACAATGAGCAGTTCTTC. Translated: CASSWTSGSRNYNEQFF.

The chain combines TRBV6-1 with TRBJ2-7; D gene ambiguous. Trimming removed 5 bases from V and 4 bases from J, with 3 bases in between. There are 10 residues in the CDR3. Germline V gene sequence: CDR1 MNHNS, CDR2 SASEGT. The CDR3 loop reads CASSLYEQYF. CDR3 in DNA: TGTGCCAGCAGTCTATACGAGCAGTACTTC.

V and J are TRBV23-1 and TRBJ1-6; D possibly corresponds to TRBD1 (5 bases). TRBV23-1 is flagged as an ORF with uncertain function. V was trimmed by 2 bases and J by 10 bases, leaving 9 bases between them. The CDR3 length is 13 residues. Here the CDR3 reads CASSQRGYSPLHF. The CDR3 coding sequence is TGCGCCAGCAGTCAAAGGGGTTACTCACCCCTCCACTTT.

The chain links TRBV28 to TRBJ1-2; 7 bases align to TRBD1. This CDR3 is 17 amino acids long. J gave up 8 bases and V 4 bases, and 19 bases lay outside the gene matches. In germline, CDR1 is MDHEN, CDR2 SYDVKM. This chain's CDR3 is CASSWPESGQFYGGYTF. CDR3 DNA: TGTGCCAGCAGTTGGCCCGAATCGGGACAGTTCTATGGAGGCTACACCTTC.

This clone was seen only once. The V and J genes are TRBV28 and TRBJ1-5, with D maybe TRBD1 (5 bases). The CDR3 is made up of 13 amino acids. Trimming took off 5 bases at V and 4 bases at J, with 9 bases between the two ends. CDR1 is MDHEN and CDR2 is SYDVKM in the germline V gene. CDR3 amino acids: CASSRQTNQPQHF. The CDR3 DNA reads TGTGCCAGCAGTCGACAGACTAATCAGCCCCAGCATTTT.

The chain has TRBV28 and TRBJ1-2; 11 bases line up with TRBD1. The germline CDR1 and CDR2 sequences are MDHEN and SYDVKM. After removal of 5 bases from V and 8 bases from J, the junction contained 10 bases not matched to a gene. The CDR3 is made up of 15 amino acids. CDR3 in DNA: TGTGCCAGCAGTCCGCCCGGACAGGGGGCTCGGGGCTACACCTTC. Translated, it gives CASSPPGQGARGYTF.

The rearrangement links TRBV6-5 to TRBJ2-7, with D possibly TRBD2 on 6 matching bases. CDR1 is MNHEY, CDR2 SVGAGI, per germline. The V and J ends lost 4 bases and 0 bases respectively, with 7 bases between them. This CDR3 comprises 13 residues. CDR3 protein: CASSLGLSYEQYF. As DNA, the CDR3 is TGTGCCAGCAGTTTGGGACTCTCCTACGAGCAGTACTTC.

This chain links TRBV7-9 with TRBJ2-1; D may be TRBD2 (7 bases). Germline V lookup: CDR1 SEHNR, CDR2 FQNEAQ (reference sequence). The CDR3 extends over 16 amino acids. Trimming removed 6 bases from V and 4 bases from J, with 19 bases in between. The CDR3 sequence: CASSHKGGAPYNEQFF. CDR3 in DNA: TGTGCCAGCAGTCATAAGGGGGGGGCCCCGTACAATGAGCAGTTCTTC.

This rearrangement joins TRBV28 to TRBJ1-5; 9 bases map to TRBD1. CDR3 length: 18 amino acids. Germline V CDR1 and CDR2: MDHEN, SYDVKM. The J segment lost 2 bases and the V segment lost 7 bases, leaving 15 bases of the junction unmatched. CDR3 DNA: TGTGCCAGCATCCCCTGGGGGACAGGGAGATATGGCAATCAGCCCCAGCATTTT. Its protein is CASIPWGTGRYGNQPQHF.

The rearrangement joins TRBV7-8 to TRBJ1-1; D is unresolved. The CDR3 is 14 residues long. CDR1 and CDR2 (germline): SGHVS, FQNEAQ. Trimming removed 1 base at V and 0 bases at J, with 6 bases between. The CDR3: CASSLGSVNTEAFF. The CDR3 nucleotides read TGTGCCAGCAGCTTAGGGAGTGTGAACACTGAAGCTTTCTTT.

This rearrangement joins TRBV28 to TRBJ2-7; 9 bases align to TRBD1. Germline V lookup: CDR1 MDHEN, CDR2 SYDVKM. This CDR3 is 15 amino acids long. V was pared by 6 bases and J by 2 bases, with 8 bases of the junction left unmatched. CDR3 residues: CASRLPGTGTYEQYF. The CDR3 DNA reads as TGTGCCAGCAGGCTCCCCGGGACAGGGACCTACGAGCAGTACTTC.

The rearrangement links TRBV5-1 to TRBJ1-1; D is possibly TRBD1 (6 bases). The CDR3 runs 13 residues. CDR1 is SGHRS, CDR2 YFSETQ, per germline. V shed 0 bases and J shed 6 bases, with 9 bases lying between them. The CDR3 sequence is CASSLGTGSEAFF. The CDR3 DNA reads TGCGCCAGCAGCTTGGGTACAGGGTCTGAAGCTTTCTTT.

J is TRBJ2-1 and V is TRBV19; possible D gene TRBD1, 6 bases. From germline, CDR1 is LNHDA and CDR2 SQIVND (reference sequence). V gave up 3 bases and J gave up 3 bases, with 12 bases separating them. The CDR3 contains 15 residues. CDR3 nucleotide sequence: TGTGCCAGTAGTATTGCAGGGGACAACTACAATGAGCAGTTCTTC. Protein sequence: CASSIAGDNYNEQFF. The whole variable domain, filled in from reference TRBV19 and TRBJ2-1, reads DGGITQSPKYLFRKEGQNVTLSCEQNLNHDAMYWYRQDPGQGLRLIYYSQIVNDFQKGDIAEGYSVSREKKESFPLTVTSAQKNPTAFYLCASSIAGDNYNEQFFGPGTRLTVL.

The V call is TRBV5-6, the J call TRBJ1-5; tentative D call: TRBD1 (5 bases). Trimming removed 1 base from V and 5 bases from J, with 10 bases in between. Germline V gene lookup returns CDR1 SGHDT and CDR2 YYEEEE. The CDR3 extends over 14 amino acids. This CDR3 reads CASSLRGVYQPQHF. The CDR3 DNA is TGTGCCAGCAGCTTGCGGGGGGTCTATCAGCCCCAGCATTTT.

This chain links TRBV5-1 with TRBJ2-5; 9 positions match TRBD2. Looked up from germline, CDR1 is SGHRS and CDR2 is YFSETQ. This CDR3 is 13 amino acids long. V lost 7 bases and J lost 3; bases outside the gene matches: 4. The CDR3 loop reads CASASSGKETQYF. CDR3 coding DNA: TGCGCCAGCGCCTCTAGCGGGAAAGAGACCCAGTACTTC.